The subject of this entry is one TCR beta chain. What it binds is unknown. The data stem from a study of PD-1 blockade in classical Hodgkin lymphoma. Overall study findings and caveats: Some patients began nivolumab under 1 year after ASCT. These patients were excluded from later analyses.

Time point reported: cycle 4 day 1 (C4D1), after 6 weeks of nivolumab. The patients all showed relapse after autologous stem cell transplantation, while their brentuximab vedotin exposure varied. Complete response, partial response or progressive disease was recorded as best response. Profiling relied on immunoSEQ multiplex PCR, and the TCRdb table lists in-frame clones only, not all of them. This sample carries 110,000 or so clones, 89% of them seen once, and the ten largest clones take 15% to 20%. The receptor was isolated from a human donor with classical Hodgkin lymphoma. The starting material was peripheral blood mononuclear cells (PBMCs), obtained before the fourth cycle of nivolumab.

CDR3 in amino acids: CASSNWDMNTEAFF. The CDR3 coding sequence is TGTGCCAGCAGTAACTGGGACATGAACACTGAAGCTTTCTTT. This chain joins TRBV6-5 and TRBJ1-1; a weak D match, TRBD1 (6 bases). V dropped 5 bases and J dropped 0 bases, with 10 bases sitting between them. Germline CDR1 and CDR2: MNHEY and SVGAGI. The CDR3 spans 14 residues.